This passage covers 15 T cell receptor beta chains from one sample sequenced in a study of radiation and T cells in renal cell carcinoma. Data came from immunoSEQ multiplex PCR; TCRdb stores just in-frame clones and leaves some out. The sample carries 130,000 to 150,000 clones, approximately 90% recorded once. The time point denotes: baseline pretreatment blood. Documented treatment: 15 Gy SBRT to primary tumor, nephrectomy 4 weeks later. Sequencing was performed on blood, taken from a patient whose treatment included radiotherapy and nephrectomy. Every receptor here comes from a woman between 65 and 79 years old with renal cell carcinoma.

This clone occurred once. V gene TRBV5-6 combines with J gene TRBJ2-7; no clear D. Germline CDR1 is SGHDT and CDR2 is YYEEEE. The germline V and J ends were trimmed by 5 bases and 2 bases, with 14 bases remaining between them. CDR3 length equals 14 residues. The CDR3 sequence: CASRVMDATYEQYF. The CDR3 nucleotides are TGTGCCAGCAGAGTAATGGACGCCACCTACGAGCAGTACTTC.

CDR3: CATSRDRRGGQPQHF. In DNA form, the CDR3 reads TGTGCCACCAGCAGAGATCGCAGGGGCGGTCAGCCCCAGCATTTT. The V gene is TRBV15, the J gene TRBJ1-5; possible D gene TRBD1, 6 bases. In germline, CDR1 is LNHNV, CDR2 YYDKDF (reference sequence). Trimming left V 0 bases short and J 6 bases short, with 12 bases between. CDR3 size: 15 residues.

V gene TRBV19 combines with J gene TRBJ2-6; D might be TRBD2 (7 bases). Germline V gene data show CDR1 as LNHDA and CDR2 as SQIVND (reference sequence). This CDR3 spans 15 amino acids. With 7 bases removed from V and 2 bases from J, the gap between germline ends came to 12 bases. CDR3 protein: CASIVGGPGANVLTF. The CDR3 DNA reads TGTGCCAGTATCGTGGGGGGGCCTGGGGCCAACGTCCTGACTTTC.

This clone was counted a few times. The chain uses TRBV5-1 and TRBJ2-7; 7 bases are a match to TRBD1. V dropped 1 base and J dropped 5; count of bases not matched to a gene: 9. The germline V gene encodes CDR1 SGHRS and CDR2 YFSETQ. This CDR3 has 15 amino acids. The CDR3 DNA sequence: TGCGCCAGCAGCTTGAGACAGGGAATCGTGAACGAGCAGTACTTC. Translating gives CASSLRQGIVNEQYF.

V gene TRBV5-5 combines with J gene TRBJ1-3; D not resolved. The CDR3 covers 15 residues. CDR1 and CDR2 from the germline V gene are SGHKS and YYEKEE (reference sequence). The V end lost 4 bases, the J end lost 3 bases, and 14 bases lay between the germline ends. The CDR3 loop is CASSPTGWDGNTIYF. For the CDR3, the DNA is TGTGCCAGCAGCCCCACCGGGTGGGATGGAAACACCATATATTTT.

The rearrangement joins TRBV18 to TRBJ1-6, with unresolved D. Germline V CDR1 and CDR2: KGHSH, LQKENI. The CDR3 spans 14 residues. The V end was cut by 6 bases, the J end by 0 bases, with 6 bases between. CDR3 region: CASSSSSYNSPLHF. The DNA for the CDR3 is TGTGCCAGCTCGTCGAGCTCCTATAATTCACCCCTCCACTTT.

The chain is built from TRBV28 and TRBJ2-7; TRBD2 agrees at 7 bases. Germline assignment: CDR1 MDHEN and CDR2 SYDVKM. The CDR3 is 14 residues long. After removal of 6 bases from V and 0 bases from J, the junction contained 5 bases not matched to a gene. CDR3 nucleotides: TGTGCCAGCAGCATAGCGGGTAGCTCCTACGAGCAGTACTTC. The encoded protein is CASSIAGSSYEQYF.

The chain couples TRBV5-4 to TRBJ1-3; no clear D gene. The germline V gene encodes CDR1 SGHNT and CDR2 YYREEE (reference sequence). This CDR3 region has 16 residues. Trimming removed 1 base from V and 0 bases from J, with 11 bases in between. The CDR3 reads CASSLTEVLSGNTIYF. The CDR3, as DNA: TGTGCCAGCAGCTTGACTGAGGTGCTCTCTGGAAACACCATATATTTT.

The CDR3 region has the DNA TGTGCCAGCAGCGTAGGCCCTAGGACAGGGGCAAATTCACCCCTCCACTTT. The encoded protein is CASSVGPRTGANSPLHF. The chain links TRBV9 to TRBJ1-6; 9 bases line up with TRBD1. Germline V gene data show CDR1 as SGDLS and CDR2 as YYNGEE. CDR3 length: 17 residues. J was trimmed by 7 bases and V by 0 bases; bases with no gene match: 8.

The chain is built from TRBV6-5 and TRBJ1-2, with a weak D call TRBD1 (6 bases). This CDR3 spans 15 amino acids. Germline V gene lookup returns CDR1 MNHEY and CDR2 SVGAGI. Trimming left V 3 bases short and J 3 bases short, with 14 bases between. The CDR3 reads CASSYRGLVDYGYTF. For the CDR3, the DNA is TGTGCCAGCAGTTATCGGGGGCTAGTAGACTATGGCTACACCTTC.

The chain is built from TRBV4-2 and TRBJ1-3, with D hard to call. Trimming took 3 bases from V and 1 from J, leaving 10 bases between them. The V gene's germline CDR1 is LGHNA and CDR2 YNFKEQ. The CDR3 spans 15 residues. The CDR3 sequence is CASSQEQRSGNTIYF. In nucleotides, the CDR3 is TGTGCCAGCAGCCAGGAACAGCGGTCTGGAAACACCATATATTTT.

The chain combines TRBV21-1 with TRBJ1-1; TRBD1 reflects the table's D call only, with no check against the DNA. TRBV21-1 counts as a pseudogene. The CDR3 spans 15 residues. CDR3 bases: TGTGCCAGAACCAAGCGAACAGGGAGGAACACTGAAGCTTTCTTT. Amino acids: CARTKRTGRNTEAFF.

This chain links TRBV2 with TRBJ1-6; no clear D gene. V was clipped by 3 bases and J by 7 bases, with 10 bases between them. From germline, CDR1 is SNHLY and CDR2 FYNNEI. The CDR3 is 14 amino acids. The CDR3 sequence is CASSELTANSPLHF. The CDR3 DNA follows: TGTGCCAGCAGTGAGTTGACGGCCAATTCACCCCTCCACTTT.

The gene calls are TRBV5-1 and TRBJ1-2; D not resolved. The germline V gene encodes CDR1 SGHRS and CDR2 YFSETQ. V was shortened by 1 base and J by 6 bases, with 13 bases between the two germline ends. The CDR3 spans 14 residues. The CDR3 spells CASSLSDPRNGYTF. The CDR3 DNA follows: TGCGCCAGCAGCTTGAGCGACCCCCGGAATGGCTACACCTTC.

The V and J genes are TRBV19 and TRBJ2-3, with D perhaps TRBD2 (5 bases). Germline V lookup: CDR1 LNHDA, CDR2 SQIVND (reference sequence). The V end lost 5 bases, the J end lost 2 bases, and 14 bases lay between the germline ends. The CDR3 length is 15 residues. In DNA form, the CDR3 reads TGTGCCAGTAGTTCTGGACTCACACACACAGATACGCAGTATTTT. Protein sequence: CASSSGLTHTDTQYF.